This T cell receptor beta chain originates from a study of high-grade serous ovarian cancer treatment subgroups. Profiling relied on immunoSEQ multiplex PCR, and the TCRdb table lists in-frame clones only, not all of them. The sample carries about 3,200 clones, around 63% recorded once. Tumor tissue was taken before any definitive surgery or chemotherapy was given. This clone has only a few counts. V gave up 8 bases and J gave up 4 bases, with 14 bases separating them. The germline gives CDR1 SNHLY, CDR2 FYNNEI. This CDR3 has 13 amino acids. The receptor was isolated from a human donor with high-grade serous ovarian cancer. The chain couples TRBV2 to TRBJ1-1, with no clear D. The sequencing input was tumor tissue. The CDR3 nucleotides read TGTGCCAGCGGTCCCGGGAGGTCCACTGAAGCTTTCTTT. Encoded protein: CASGPGRSTEAFF.